The clone carrying this TCR beta chain was recorded once. What it recognizes is unknown. Oncomine TCR Beta short-read sequencing was applied to DNA from cultured CD4+ T cells. TCRdb fed the PCR reads into MiXCR, producing one record per CDR3 protein. This sample has about 18,000 distinct CDR3 sequences, with about half found just once. The data were obtained in a study of vaccination and CD4 T cells after COVID-19. Study overall: Post-diagnosis, post-COVID samples were collected after a median 101 days, ranging 35 to 161. A CEFX pool, an HIV-1 Nef pool, or no peptide went to control cultures.

Treatment denoted: approximately 11-day PBMC culture with coronavirus spike peptide pools or control peptides (ViraFEST assay). Before TCRs were sequenced, ViraFEST expanded antigen-specific T cells with peptide pools. From the approximately eleven-day cultures, CD4+ T cells were isolated by negative selection. The V and J ends lost 6 bases and 4 bases, in that order; junction bases with no gene match: 8. The CDR3 loop spans 15 amino acids. Germline V gives CDR1 DFQATT, CDR2 SNEGSKA (reference sequence). This chain uses TRBV20-1 with TRBJ2-1, with 11 bases matching TRBD2. This material consisted of CD4+ T cells from blood, cultured in vitro, taken before SARS-CoV-2 vaccination. This TCR was sampled from a human donor who had recovered from COVID-19. CDR3 in DNA: TGCAGTGCGGAGGATCTAGCGGGAGGATACAATGAGCAGTTCTTC. Translating gives CSAEDLAGGYNEQFF.